The 2 T cell receptor beta chains below were found in one sample sequenced in a study of human versus mouse CDR3 diversity and MHC coevolution. Profiling relied on immunoSEQ multiplex PCR, and the TCRdb table lists in-frame clones only, not all of them. The sample contains about 83,000 clones, under 95% of which appear only once. The source material was naive CD4+ T cells from blood. Stated subset: CD45RO-negative CD62L-positive naive CD4 T cells. Receptor source: a person aged 30-69 years in good health.

CDR3 bases: TGTGCCAGCGGGACAGGGGCTGTGAACACTGAAGCTTTCTTT. Residues: CASGTGAVNTEAFF. The chain has TRBV19 and TRBJ1-1; 10 nucleotides line up with TRBD1. J lost 0 bases, V lost 9 bases, and 4 bases had no gene match. Per the germline V gene, CDR1 is LNHDA and CDR2 is SQIVND (reference sequence). The CDR3 runs to 14 residues.

The chain joins TRBV6-4 to TRBJ2-1; 8 bases are shared with TRBD2. Germline V lookup: CDR1 MRHNA, CDR2 SNTAGT. This CDR3 has 16 amino acids. The V segment lost 2 bases and the J segment 7 bases; nucleotides outside the gene matches: 10. CDR3 bases: TGTGCCAGCAGTGACCGTCCGGGACTAGGGTGGAATGAGCAGTTCTTC. This gives the protein CASSDRPGLGWNEQFF.